These T cell receptor beta chains were read from a single sample in a study of blood T cell repertoires in COVID-19. Profiling relied on immunoSEQ multiplex PCR, and the TCRdb table lists in-frame clones only, not all of them. The sample records around 280,000 clones, around nine tenths being singletons. Sample: PBMCs or T cells enriched from blood (not recorded which). These receptors were collected from a woman in her thirties or forties who had recovered from COVID-19. Both conserved end residues are part of each CDR3. Each record gives: J gene, D gene, V gene, clone size, CDR3 protein, CDR3 DNA. The D gene is left open where the match is weak. Clone size appears in some rows only: once, few, many, or a class for an expanded clone.

J gene: TRBJ2-5
D gene: -
V gene: TRBV7-8
clone size: -
CDR3 protein: CASSLGPRSGETQYF
CDR3 DNA: TGTGCCAGCAGCTTAGGCCCGCGTTCGGGAGAGACCCAGTACTTC

J gene: TRBJ2-7
D gene: TRBD2
V gene: TRBV3-1/TRBV3-2
clone size: -
CDR3 protein: CASDSRAGGSYEQYF
CDR3 DNA: TGTGCCAGCGACTCTCGAGCGGGAGGATCCTACGAGCAGTACTTC

J gene: TRBJ1-4
D gene: TRBD1
V gene: TRBV27
clone size: -
CDR3 protein: CASSFRGQSEKLFF
CDR3 DNA: TGTGCCAGCAGTTTCAGGGGGCAAAGTGAAAAACTGTTTTTT

J gene: TRBJ2-7
D gene: -
V gene: TRBV9
clone size: -
CDR3 protein: CASSVGMGPGAYEQYF
CDR3 DNA: TGTGCCAGCAGCGTAGGGATGGGGCCTGGGGCCTACGAGCAGTACTTC

J gene: TRBJ2-5
D gene: -
V gene: TRBV20-1
clone size: -
CDR3 protein: CSASEGLETQYF
CDR3 DNA: TGCAGTGCTAGTGAGGGGCTAGAGACCCAGTACTTC

J gene: TRBJ2-1
D gene: -
V gene: TRBV7-3
clone size: -
CDR3 protein: CASSLTSGPPYNEQFF
CDR3 DNA: TGTGCCAGCAGCTTAACCAGCGGGCCCCCCTACAATGAGCAGTTCTTC

J gene: TRBJ1-6
D gene: -
V gene: TRBV5-6
clone size: -
CDR3 protein: CASSSWRGSYNSPLHF
CDR3 DNA: TGTGCCAGCAGCTCGTGGAGGGGCTCCTATAATTCACCCCTCCACTTT

J gene: TRBJ1-1
D gene: TRBD1
V gene: TRBV27
clone size: once
CDR3 protein: CASSFLQGQGNTEAFF
CDR3 DNA: TGTGCCAGCAGTTTTCTCCAAGGACAGGGGAACACTGAAGCTTTCTTT

J gene: TRBJ1-1
D gene: -
V gene: TRBV12-3/TRBV12-4
clone size: -
CDR3 protein: CASNTGMNTEAFF
CDR3 DNA: TGTGCCAGCAATACAGGGATGAACACTGAAGCTTTCTTT

J gene: TRBJ2-7
D gene: -
V gene: TRBV11-2
clone size: -
CDR3 protein: CASSLGGSGSYEQYF
CDR3 DNA: TGTGCCAGCAGTCTAGGAGGCTCGGGGTCCTACGAGCAGTACTTC

J gene: TRBJ2-1
D gene: TRBD2
V gene: TRBV5-1
clone size: -
CDR3 protein: CASSLTSGSYNEQFF
CDR3 DNA: TGCGCCAGCAGCTTAACTAGCGGGAGCTACAATGAGCAGTTCTTC

J gene: TRBJ1-2
D gene: -
V gene: TRBV7-6
clone size: -
CDR3 protein: CASSPGYPYGYTF
CDR3 DNA: TGTGCCAGCAGCCCAGGGTACCCCTATGGCTACACCTTC

J gene: TRBJ2-3
D gene: TRBD2
V gene: TRBV11-2
clone size: -
CDR3 protein: CASSPWTSGATDTQYF
CDR3 DNA: TGTGCCAGCAGCCCATGGACTAGCGGGGCAACAGATACGCAGTATTTT

J gene: TRBJ1-2
D gene: -
V gene: TRBV3-1/TRBV3-2
clone size: -
CDR3 protein: CASRSPTMVTF
CDR3 DNA: TGTGCCAGCAGGTCCCCGACAATGGTAACCTTC

J gene: TRBJ1-6
D gene: -
V gene: TRBV28
clone size: -
CDR3 protein: CASTERRVFASSYNSPLHF
CDR3 DNA: TGTGCCAGCACCGAACGTCGGGTGTTCGCAAGCTCCTATAATTCACCCCTCCACTTT

J gene: TRBJ1-5
D gene: -
V gene: TRBV19
clone size: -
CDR3 protein: CASSPGRTPDYNQPQHF
CDR3 DNA: TGTGCCAGTAGTCCCGGACGGACTCCGGACTACAATCAGCCCCAGCATTTT

J gene: TRBJ2-5
D gene: -
V gene: TRBV2
clone size: -
CDR3 protein: CASSLGLEVQETQYF
CDR3 DNA: TGTGCCAGCAGTCTAGGACTCGAAGTCCAAGAGACCCAGTACTTC

J gene: TRBJ2-7
D gene: -
V gene: TRBV19
clone size: -
CDR3 protein: CAAGGTVTDEQYF
CDR3 DNA: TGTGCTGCGGGCGGGACAGTCACAGACGAGCAGTACTTC

J gene: TRBJ2-3
D gene: -
V gene: TRBV23-1
clone size: -
CDR3 protein: CASSHRMAGNADTQYF
CDR3 DNA: TGCGCCAGCAGTCACCGAATGGCAGGGAACGCAGATACGCAGTATTTT

J gene: TRBJ1-1
D gene: -
V gene: TRBV28
clone size: -
CDR3 protein: CASSLNSGGNTEAFF
CDR3 DNA: TGTGCCAGCAGTTTAAATAGCGGGGGTAACACTGAAGCTTTCTTT

J gene: TRBJ1-1
D gene: TRBD1
V gene: TRBV25-1
clone size: -
CDR3 protein: CASSELKGANTEAFF
CDR3 DNA: TGTGCCAGCAGTGAATTAAAGGGGGCGAACACTGAAGCTTTCTTT

J gene: TRBJ2-3
D gene: -
V gene: TRBV27
clone size: -
CDR3 protein: CASSGIRTITDTQYF
CDR3 DNA: TGTGCCAGCAGTGGAATCAGGACTATAACAGATACGCAGTATTTT

J gene: TRBJ2-5
D gene: -
V gene: TRBV19
clone size: once
CDR3 protein: CASSQGGQTQYF
CDR3 DNA: TGTGCCAGCTCACAGGGCGGGCAGACCCAGTACTTC

J gene: TRBJ2-5
D gene: TRBD2
V gene: TRBV2
clone size: -
CDR3 protein: CASSRSGLAEETQYF
CDR3 DNA: TGTGCCAGCAGTAGATCGGGACTAGCGGAAGAGACCCAGTACTTC

J gene: TRBJ1-2
D gene: TRBD1
V gene: TRBV2
clone size: -
CDR3 protein: CASGTDRLYGYTF
CDR3 DNA: TGTGCCAGCGGGACGGACAGGCTATATGGCTACACCTTC

J gene: TRBJ2-3
D gene: TRBD2
V gene: TRBV4-3
clone size: few
CDR3 protein: CASSLTGLAATDTQYF
CDR3 DNA: TGCGCCAGCAGCCTAACCGGACTAGCGGCCACAGATACGCAGTATTTT

J gene: TRBJ2-6
D gene: -
V gene: TRBV7-9
clone size: -
CDR3 protein: CASSSYRSGANVLTF
CDR3 DNA: TGTGCCAGCAGCTCGTACAGGTCTGGGGCCAACGTCCTGACTTTC

J gene: TRBJ1-5
D gene: -
V gene: TRBV24-1
clone size: -
CDR3 protein: CATSFTGIQPQHF
CDR3 DNA: TGTGCCACCAGCTTTACAGGGATACAGCCCCAGCATTTT

J gene: TRBJ2-1
D gene: -
V gene: TRBV2
clone size: -
CDR3 protein: CASGQYVGNEQFF
CDR3 DNA: TGTGCCAGCGGACAGTATGTAGGGAATGAGCAGTTCTTC

J gene: TRBJ2-7
D gene: -
V gene: TRBV6-6
clone size: -
CDR3 protein: CASSSGSYEQYF
CDR3 DNA: TGTGCCAGCAGTTCTGGTAGCTACGAGCAGTACTTC

J gene: TRBJ2-1
D gene: -
V gene: TRBV6-5
clone size: -
CDR3 protein: CASSLQGSGYNEQFF
CDR3 DNA: TGTGCCAGCAGTCTCCAGGGTAGCGGCTACAATGAGCAGTTCTTC

J gene: TRBJ1-4
D gene: -
V gene: TRBV4-2
clone size: -
CDR3 protein: CASSQYPGGNEKLFF
CDR3 DNA: TGTGCCAGCAGCCAATACCCCGGAGGGAATGAAAAACTGTTTTTT

J gene: TRBJ1-2
D gene: -
V gene: TRBV28
clone size: -
CDR3 protein: CASHWAVYGYTF
CDR3 DNA: TGTGCCAGTCACTGGGCAGTTTATGGCTACACCTTC

J gene: TRBJ2-2
D gene: TRBD2
V gene: TRBV6-5
clone size: -
CDR3 protein: CASSYVASGTGELFF
CDR3 DNA: TGTGCCAGCAGTTACGTGGCTAGCGGCACCGGGGAGCTGTTTTTT

J gene: TRBJ1-6
D gene: -
V gene: TRBV28
clone size: -
CDR3 protein: CASSLSMQGGYPLHF
CDR3 DNA: TGTGCCAGCAGTTTAAGTATGCAGGGAGGGTATCCCCTCCACTTT

J gene: TRBJ2-5
D gene: TRBD2
V gene: TRBV5-1
clone size: -
CDR3 protein: CASSGGTSGRALETQYF
CDR3 DNA: TGCGCCAGCAGCGGAGGGACTAGCGGGAGGGCCTTAGAGACCCAGTACTTC

J gene: TRBJ2-7
D gene: -
V gene: TRBV7-8
clone size: -
CDR3 protein: CASSLARAGEPYEQYF
CDR3 DNA: TGTGCCAGCAGCTTAGCGCGGGCAGGGGAGCCCTACGAGCAGTACTTC

J gene: TRBJ2-1
D gene: -
V gene: TRBV2
clone size: -
CDR3 protein: CASRGPPGGEQFF
CDR3 DNA: TGTGCCAGCAGGGGGCCCCCGGGCGGTGAGCAGTTCTTC

J gene: TRBJ2-5
D gene: TRBD1
V gene: TRBV12-3/TRBV12-4
clone size: -
CDR3 protein: CASSRSTGGTQYF
CDR3 DNA: TGTGCCAGCAGCCGGTCGACAGGGGGGACCCAGTACTTC

J gene: TRBJ2-1
D gene: -
V gene: TRBV7-2
clone size: -
CDR3 protein: CASSWITGFSYNEQFF
CDR3 DNA: TGTGCCAGCAGCTGGATAACAGGGTTCTCCTACAATGAGCAGTTCTTC

J gene: TRBJ2-7
D gene: -
V gene: TRBV3-1/TRBV3-2
clone size: -
CDR3 protein: CASSYQGGGGEQYF
CDR3 DNA: TGTGCCAGCAGCTATCAAGGGGGAGGGGGCGAGCAGTACTTC

J gene: TRBJ2-5
D gene: -
V gene: TRBV4-1
clone size: -
CDR3 protein: CASSQVGGLETQYF
CDR3 DNA: TGCGCCAGCAGCCAAGTGGGGGGTTTGGAGACCCAGTACTTC

J gene: TRBJ2-5
D gene: -
V gene: TRBV19
clone size: -
CDR3 protein: CASSDRSQETQYF
CDR3 DNA: TGTGCCAGTAGCGACAGGTCCCAAGAGACCCAGTACTTC

J gene: TRBJ1-2
D gene: -
V gene: TRBV7-2
clone size: -
CDR3 protein: CASREARGAHYGYTF
CDR3 DNA: TGTGCCAGCAGGGAAGCCCGGGGGGCCCACTATGGCTACACCTTC

J gene: TRBJ2-6
D gene: TRBD1
V gene: TRBV19
clone size: -
CDR3 protein: CASEPGQPSGANVLTF
CDR3 DNA: TGTGCCTCCGAGCCGGGACAGCCCTCTGGGGCCAACGTCCTGACTTTC

J gene: TRBJ1-1
D gene: -
V gene: TRBV4-3
clone size: -
CDR3 protein: CASTRQSSLGGTEAFF
CDR3 DNA: TGCGCCAGCACCAGGCAGAGTAGTCTGGGAGGCACTGAAGCTTTCTTT